Following are 26 T cell receptor beta chains from one sample sequenced in a study of cytotoxic CD8 clonotypes in ibrutinib-treated CLL. Profiled with immunoSEQ multiplex PCR; TCRdb holds only in-frame clones, not every one. The sample holds some 130,000 clones, approximately 83% seen once. The material was PBMCs, obtained after 24 months of ibrutinib treatment. All receptors derive from a human donor with chronic lymphocytic leukemia.

The V call is TRBV7-2, the J call TRBJ2-1, with 10 nucleotides matching TRBD2. With V trimmed by 1 base and J by 6 bases, 6 bases remained unmatched. CDR3 length: 16 amino acids. Germline assignment: CDR1 SGHTA and CDR2 FQGNSA. CDR3: CASSLVSSGGANEQFF. As DNA, the CDR3 is TGTGCCAGCAGCTTAGTGTCTAGCGGGGGAGCCAATGAGCAGTTCTTC. Based on the CDR3 plus reference TRBV7-2 and TRBJ2-1, the full variable domain is GAGVSQSPSNKVTEKGKDVELRCDPISGHTALYWYRQSLGQGLEFLIYFQGNSAPDKSGLPSDRFSAERTGGSVSTLTIQRTQQEDSAVYLCASSLVSSGGANEQFFGPGTRLTVL.

The chain couples TRBV2 to TRBJ2-4; D uncertain. Germline CDR1 and CDR2: SNHLY and FYNNEI. V lost 3 bases to trimming and J lost 15 bases, with 18 bases between them. The length of the CDR3 is 13 residues. CDR3 sequence: CASSESAVLLGYF. The CDR3 region has the DNA TGTGCCAGCAGTGAGTCGGCAGTCCTGTTGGGGTACTTC.

The rearrangement links TRBV28 to TRBJ1-4; D not certain. The CDR3 loop spans 14 amino acids. The germline gives CDR1 MDHEN, CDR2 SYDVKM. Trimming shortened V by 2 bases and J by 3 bases, and 7 bases separated the two germline ends. DNA for the CDR3: TGTGCCAGCAGTTTAACTGGGCCTAATGAAAAACTGTTTTTT. It codes for CASSLTGPNEKLFF.

The CDR3 DNA reads as TGTGCCAGCAGTTCCTACCTACCCCTCCGTCGAAACACCATATATTTT. Translated: CASSSYLPLRRNTIYF. This chain connects TRBV28 to TRBJ1-3; D not certain. In germline, CDR1 is MDHEN, CDR2 SYDVKM. The CDR3 length is 16 residues. V lost 4 bases, J lost 5 bases, and 18 bases lay in between.

The chain has TRBV7-2 and TRBJ2-2; TRBD1 is a possible D gene (5 bases). Trimming removed 1 base from V and 1 base from J, with 13 bases in between. CDR3 size: 17 residues. CDR1 is SGHTA, CDR2 FQGNSA, per germline. This CDR3 is CASSLVSAGWNTGELFF. The CDR3 bases are TGTGCCAGCAGCTTAGTGTCGGCAGGGTGGAACACCGGGGAGCTGTTTTTT.

The chain has TRBV5-5 and TRBJ1-4; D is unclear. Trimming shortened V by 0 bases and J by 4 bases, and 4 bases separated the two germline ends. CDR1 is SGHKS and CDR2 is YYEKEE in the germline V gene (reference sequence). The CDR3 is made up of 13 amino acids. CDR3 residues: CASSLVGNEKLFF. In DNA, the CDR3 is TGTGCCAGCAGCTTGGTCGGTAATGAAAAACTGTTTTTT.

The chain is built from TRBV7-6 and TRBJ2-1, with 13 bases matching TRBD2. Germline CDR1 SGHVS, CDR2 FNYEAQ. V trimming: 5 bases; J trimming: 5 bases; junction bases outside the gene matches: 9. The CDR3 consists of 17 residues. As DNA, the CDR3 is TGTGCCAGCAGCCCCCGGACTAGCGGGAGTAGCCACAATGAGCAGTTCTTC. It is translated as CASSPRTSGSSHNEQFF.

The chain is built from TRBV7-9 and TRBJ2-7, with 9 bases aligning to TRBD2. Trimming removed 5 bases from V and 2 bases from J; junction bases left unmatched: 7. The CDR3 is 15 amino acids. The germline V gene encodes CDR1 SEHNR and CDR2 FQNEAQ (reference sequence). CDR3 in amino acids: CASSGIAGVAYEQYF. The DNA for the CDR3 is TGTGCCAGCAGCGGTATAGCGGGGGTGGCCTACGAGCAGTACTTC.

This rearrangement joins TRBV19 to TRBJ2-2; TRBD2 aligns across 9 bases. Germline lookup yields CDR1 LNHDA and CDR2 SQIVND (reference sequence). CDR3 size: 18 residues. Losses at the gene ends were 5 bases for V and 4 bases for J; bases not matched to a gene: 14. CDR3 sequence reads: CASSARTSTSGFTGELFF. CDR3 sequence (DNA): TGTGCCAGTAGTGCCCGAACCTCTACTAGCGGGTTCACCGGGGAGCTGTTTTTT.

The chain links TRBV6-1 to TRBJ1-3; D unclear. Germline lookup yields CDR1 MNHNS and CDR2 SASEGT. The CDR3 length is 15 residues. Trimming took 5 bases from V and 0 from J, leaving 11 bases between them. CDR3 in DNA: TGTGCCAGCAGTTTAGACCCTTCCTCTGGAAACACCATATATTTT. It translates to CASSLDPSSGNTIYF.

The V gene is TRBV5-1, the J gene TRBJ2-7; TRBD1 might be the D (6 bases). The CDR3 consists of 15 residues. In germline, CDR1 is SGHRS, CDR2 YFSETQ. V lost 4 bases to trimming and J lost 7 bases, with 21 bases between them. The CDR3 sequence: CASSPGQIRAGEQYF. The CDR3 coding sequence is TGCGCCAGCAGCCCTGGACAGATAAGGGCTGGGGAGCAGTACTTC.

The CDR3 coding sequence is TGTGCCAGCAGTACCCTTAGCGGGAGGGGTTACAATGAGCAGTTCTTC. Amino acid sequence: CASSTLSGRGYNEQFF. This chain connects TRBV27 to TRBJ2-1; 11 bases align to TRBD2. With 5 bases clipped from V and 4 bases from J, the junction kept 7 bases outside the gene matches. This CDR3 spans 16 amino acids. Germline CDR1 and CDR2: MNHEY and SMNVEV (reference sequence).

The chain has TRBV6-1 and TRBJ2-1; the match to TRBD2 covers 7 bases. This CDR3 contains 14 residues. The V and J ends lost 6 bases and 9 bases, in that order; junction bases with no gene match: 11. Germline V gene lookup returns CDR1 MNHNS and CDR2 SASEGT. CDR3 in amino acids: CASRTGRDAPEQFF. The CDR3 coding sequence is TGTGCCAGCAGGACGGGGAGGGACGCCCCTGAGCAGTTCTTC.

This chain joins TRBV9 and TRBJ2-3, with TRBD2 matching 10 bases. J lost 4 bases, V lost 4 bases, and 12 bases had no gene match. The CDR3 covers 17 residues. Germline V gives CDR1 SGDLS, CDR2 YYNGEE. CDR3 nucleotides: TGTGCCAGCAGCCCTCGTACTAGCGGGATTGGTCCAGATACGCAGTATTTT. Translating gives CASSPRTSGIGPDTQYF.

The rearrangement uses TRBV7-3 and TRBJ2-3; 14 bases match TRBD2. Germline V gives CDR1 SGHTA, CDR2 FQGTGA. The CDR3 runs to 17 residues. The V and J ends lost 4 bases and 3 bases, in that order; junction bases with no gene match: 6. CDR3 region: CASSSGTSGSRTDTQYF. The CDR3 region has the DNA TGTGCCAGCAGCTCGGGGACTAGCGGGAGTAGGACAGATACGCAGTATTTT.

The rearrangement uses TRBV5-5 and TRBJ1-1, with D perhaps matching TRBD1 (6 bases). The CDR3 covers 12 residues. Germline CDR1 reads SGHKS; CDR2 reads YYEKEE (reference sequence). V lost 0 bases and J lost 10, with 10 bases in between. The CDR3 nucleotides are TGTGCCAGCAGCTTGGCGGGGGCGGGAGCTTTCTTT. Its protein product is CASSLAGAGAFF.

The chain combines TRBV19 with TRBJ1-5; the D is unclear. V was clipped by 2 bases and J by 2 bases, with 13 bases between them. The V gene's germline CDR1 is LNHDA and CDR2 SQIVND (reference sequence). The CDR3 has 16 residues. The CDR3 loop reads CASSITAPSGNQPQHF. DNA for the CDR3: TGTGCCAGTAGTATAACCGCCCCAAGTGGCAATCAGCCCCAGCATTTT.

The chain carries TRBV29-1 and TRBJ1-2; D may be TRBD1 (6 bases). This CDR3 region has 13 residues. CDR1 and CDR2 (germline): SQVTM, ANQGSEA. The V end lost 6 bases, the J end lost 3 bases, and 14 bases lay between the germline ends. In nucleotides, the CDR3 is TGCAGCGTCCAACAGGGCCTCGACTATGGCTACACCTTC. As protein: CSVQQGLDYGYTF.

Here the CDR3 reads CASSVSGALGGQYF. As DNA, the CDR3 is TGTGCCAGCAGCGTGTCGGGGGCGCTTGGAGGGCAGTATTTT. The chain carries TRBV9 and TRBJ2-3; D may be TRBD1 or TRBD2 (6 bases each). V was trimmed by 2 bases and J by 11 bases, leaving 18 bases between them. This CDR3 region has 14 residues. Germline CDR1 is SGDLS and CDR2 is YYNGEE.

CDR3 sequence reads: CASGLVISTGGGELFF. The CDR3 DNA reads as TGTGCTAGTGGTTTGGTAATTTCCACCGGTGGCGGGGAGCTGTTTTTT. J is TRBJ2-2 and V is TRBV12-5, with D hard to call. In germline, CDR1 is LGHNT, CDR2 FRNRAP. The V gene lost 0 bases and the J gene lost 7 bases, with 15 bases spanning the gap. The CDR3 runs to 16 residues.

V gene TRBV2 combines with J gene TRBJ1-2; TRBD1 is a possible D gene (6 bases). Trimming left V 6 bases short and J 7 bases short, with 15 bases between. Germline CDR1 and CDR2: SNHLY and FYNNEI. The CDR3 runs 13 residues. The CDR3: CASSEQGAGGYTF. CDR3 sequence (DNA): TGTGCCAGCAGCGAACAGGGTGCAGGTGGCTACACCTTC.

This clone came up once. V gene TRBV4-2 combines with J gene TRBJ2-1, with TRBD1 matching 8 bases. V shed 4 bases and J 5 bases; nucleotides not matched to a gene: 1. CDR3 size: 13 residues. The germline CDR1 and CDR2 sequences are LGHNA and YNFKEQ. In DNA, the CDR3 is TGTGCCAGCAGCCGGGGACAGGACAATGAGCAGTTCTTC. Translation: CASSRGQDNEQFF.

This clone was counted a few times. The rearrangement uses TRBV7-2 and TRBJ2-7; D unclear. Germline CDR1 and CDR2: SGHTA and FQGNSA. The CDR3 sequence is 16 residues long. V was clipped by 1 base and J by 2 bases, with 15 bases between them. CDR3 DNA: TGTGCCAGCAGCTTAGGAAGGATTTCTGATACCTACGAGCAGTACTTC. Its protein is CASSLGRISDTYEQYF. Drawing the rest from reference TRBV7-2 and TRBJ2-7, the complete variable domain is GAGVSQSPSNKVTEKGKDVELRCDPISGHTALYWYRQSLGQGLEFLIYFQGNSAPDKSGLPSDRFSAERTGGSVSTLTIQRTQQEDSAVYLCASSLGRISDTYEQYFGPGTRLTVT.

The rearrangement uses TRBV9 and TRBJ1-4; the D is unclear. Trimming removed 0 bases from V and 2 bases from J, with 8 bases in between. The CDR3 consists of 15 residues. Per germline, CDR1 SGDLS and CDR2 YYNGEE. The CDR3 DNA is TGTGCCAGCAGCGTAGCCCCTGGGACTAATGAAAAACTGTTTTTT. Amino acid sequence: CASSVAPGTNEKLFF.

This chain links TRBV7-2 with TRBJ1-4; TRBD1 is a possible D gene (5 bases). Germline V CDR1 and CDR2: SGHTA, FQGNSA. V was trimmed by 1 base and J by 8 bases, leaving 14 bases between them. The CDR3 extends over 15 amino acids. The CDR3 DNA sequence: TGTGCCAGCAGCTTAGTCGCGGGGCCCGTCGAAAAACTGTTTTTT. The encoded protein is CASSLVAGPVEKLFF.

This clone was found once. The chain's CDR3 is CASRPTSGTGFVSYTF. In DNA form, the CDR3 reads TGTGCCAGCAGACCGACGTCCGGGACAGGGTTCGTTAGCTACACCTTC. The chain links TRBV28 to TRBJ1-2; 9 nucleotides line up with TRBD1. Trimming removed 6 bases from V and 9 bases from J; junction bases left unmatched: 17. The CDR3 loop spans 16 amino acids. Germline lookup yields CDR1 MDHEN and CDR2 SYDVKM.